This T cell receptor (beta chain) was retrieved from a study of post-analysis software for immune sequencing data (dated by TCRdb to the mid-2010s). With respect to the entire study: Relapsing-remitting, secondary progressive and progressive-relapsing multiple sclerosis were recorded as disease courses, and subtype annotation was lacking for some patients. A subset of samples was prepared in parallel using single-end sample barcoding, then pooled and co-amplified after Illumina adapter ligation. Patient repertoires were compared against ten to eleven previously published healthy control repertoires from donors aged about 6 to 26 years. Broader findings and caveats from the paper: Strong co-clustering of samples prepared in the same batch was shown by direct clustering with F measure, prompting a batch-effect correction. The multiple sclerosis patient group was slightly younger than the control group. Compared with controls, multiple sclerosis patients had significantly lower normalized Chao1 diversity, a finding suggesting substantial peripheral T-cell clonal expansion. Significantly higher frequencies in patients than in controls were found for five TRBV segments, including TRBV5-6, TRBV5-1 and TRBV20-1.

To demonstrate the VDJtools post-analysis software, the study profiled TCR beta repertoires from the peripheral blood of approximately twelve young patients with multiple sclerosis. The multiple sclerosis patients were children and adolescents between roughly 6 and 16 years of age. From the cysteine up to the phenylalanine, the CDR3 has a length of 16 residues. The entry retains the CDR3 DNA only, 48 bases that are in frame from base 1. V is reduced by 3 bases and J by 4 bases, leaving a spacing of 18 bases between them. Reading the germline V gene gives CDR1 KGHSH and CDR2 LQKENI. The library was made by PCR. This sample was sequenced with an Illumina HiSeq 2500. Unique molecular identifiers were incorporated into TCR beta cDNA libraries to reduce PCR and sequencing biases. Every 1 to 10 million input T cells yielded approximately 500,000 cDNA molecules, meaning each molecule approximated one T cell. The patient libraries were prepared and sequenced with the same protocol used for the earlier healthy control dataset. Within a given batch, samples were prepared together, multiplexed and sequenced on the same HiSeq lane. The published analysis was carried out like this. Raw barcoded reads were processed with MIGEC, discarding single-read molecular identifier groups before consensus assembly and CDR3 extraction. Clonotype tables were post-analysed with VDJtools, and diversity was normalized by down-sampling all datasets to the smallest sample size. Repertoire overlap clustering matched CDR3 amino acid but not nucleotide sequences to correct batch-related cross-sample contamination. TCRdb reran the public reads through fastp at Q25 and MiXCR, keeping productive beta chains. Under each unique CDR3 protein, matching rows form one entry showing the most common genes and DNA. Here the V and J calls rest on TCRdb's processing, not on the authors' analysis. The sample profile shows 380,000 or so distinct CDR3 sequences; 30% to 45% of them were found once. The ten largest account for roughly 13% of the sample.

This clonotype was seen a handful of times. Its antigen specificity is not known. No clone much larger than this one lies a single base away; base qualities are absent. The sequence was collected from a girl aged 5-17 years with multiple sclerosis. Recombination joined TRBV18 with TRBJ2-5; the D region is possibly TRBD1 or TRBD2, each matching across 7 bases. What was sequenced was blood. Here is the DNA: TGTGCCAGCTCACCGCCGCCGGGACAGCGGGGAGAGACCCAGTACTTC. Translated, this is CASSPPPGQRGETQYF.